This is a list of T cell receptor beta chains from one sample in a study of beta chain features in type 1 diabetes. Clones were sequenced by immunoSEQ multiplex PCR, and TCRdb holds only the in-frame ones, with some missing. The sample holds over 650,000 clones, about 14% seen once. The material sequenced was naive CD4+ T cells from blood. The receptor set was obtained from a man aged 18 to 30 with type 1 diabetes. CDR3s include the opening cysteine and the closing phenylalanine or tryptophan. The D gene is left open where the match is weak. Size tells how often a clone was seen (once, few, many) or the class of an expanded clone, and some rows leave it out.

TRBJ1-2 TRBV5-6 . . TGTGCCAGCAGCCGGGACGTGGCCGCTAACTATGGCTACACCTTC CASSRDVAANYGYTF
TRBJ2-5 TRBV7-9 TRBD2 . TGTGCCAGCAGCTTTTCCCACGGACTAGCGGGACAAGAGACCCAGTACTTC CASSFSHGLAGQETQYF
TRBJ1-1 TRBV18 . . TGTGCCAGTTCACCTTACCCCGCCCAGAACACTGAAGCTTTCTTT CASSPYPAQNTEAFF
TRBJ1-6 TRBV2 . few TGTGCCTGTATGAGCGGAGCGCCTTATAATTCACCCCTCCACTTT CACMSGAPYNSPLHF
TRBJ1-5 TRBV4-1 TRBD1 . TGCGCCAGCAGCCAAGATTTTTTGGGGACAGGTCTTTATAGCAATCAGCCCCAGCATTTT CASSQDFLGTGLYSNQPQHF
TRBJ2-3 TRBV9 . . TGTGCCAGCAGCGTAGATGTCAGGGACCTAGATACGCAGTATTTT CASSVDVRDLDTQYF
TRBJ1-2 TRBV10-3 . few TGTGCCGCCCAGGGACCTAATGGCTACACCTTC CAAQGPNGYTF
TRBJ2-1 TRBV5-6 . . TGTGCCAGCAGCCCCGCCTTAGCTGTCGGCAATGAGCAGTTCTTC CASSPALAVGNEQFF
TRBJ2-3 TRBV5-4 TRBD2 few TGTGCCAGCAGCTTGCTAGCGGGGAACACAGATACGCAGTATTTT CASSLLAGNTDTQYF
TRBJ2-1 TRBV4-3 TRBD1 few TGCGCCAGCAGCCATCAGAGGGACAGTCGAAAGGGTGGCAATGAGCAGTTCTTC CASSHQRDSRKGGNEQFF
TRBJ2-7 TRBV27 TRBD1 few TGTGCCAGCAGCTTACAGGGGGGTTCCTACGAGCAGTACTTC CASSLQGGSYEQYF
TRBJ1-2 TRBV4-3 . few TGCGCCAGCAGCCAAGATGGCCAGGGAACTAACTATGGCTACACCTTC CASSQDGQGTNYGYTF
TRBJ2-1 TRBV4-1 TRBD2 . TGCGCCAGCAGACCGACCAGCGGGAAGGGGAATGAGCAGTTCTTC CASRPTSGKGNEQFF
TRBJ2-1 TRBV11-2 . . TGTGCCAGCACTCTAGGCCCTTCCTACAATGAGCAGTTCTTC CASTLGPSYNEQFF
TRBJ1-2 TRBV5-4 . few TGTGCCAGCAGCCTTTCGGACAGAGTCAACTATGGCTACACCTTC CASSLSDRVNYGYTF
TRBJ2-1 TRBV6-5 TRBD2 . TGTGCCAGCAGTTACAACCCTAGCGGGAGGGCCGGGCTCAAGTTCTTC CASSYNPSGRAGLKFF
TRBJ2-2 TRBV29-1 TRBD1 . TGCAGCGTTGACGCGGGACAGGGTGACACCGGGGAGCTGTTTTTT CSVDAGQGDTGELFF
TRBJ1-5 TRBV28 . . TGTGCCAGCAGTTACGTCGGGGGCGGGGTAACCCAGCATTTT CASSYVGGGVTQHF
TRBJ2-1 TRBV5-4 TRBD2 few TGTGCCAGCAGCTTACTAGCGGTTAGCTCCTACAATGAGCAGTTCTTC CASSLLAVSSYNEQFF
TRBJ2-7 TRBV4-2 . few TGTGCCACTTCAGGGCACTACGAGCAGTACTTC CATSGHYEQYF
TRBJ1-5 TRBV30 . . TGTGCCTGGAGTGTAGAGGGTCCCCAGCATTTT CAWSVEGPQHF
TRBJ1-4 TRBV30 . few TGTGCCTGGAGTAAAGGGCCTAATGAAAAACTGTTTTTT CAWSKGPNEKLFF
TRBJ2-2 TRBV5-4 . . TGTGCCAGCAGCGTGAATGACTGGGAGCTGTTTTTT CASSVNDWELFF
TRBJ2-1 TRBV29-1 TRBD2 . TGCAGCGTTAAGGGACTAGCGGGAGCCTACAATGAGCAGTTCTTC CSVKGLAGAYNEQFF
TRBJ2-5 TRBV7-2 . . TGTGCCAGCAACATACAGTCGGGCGAGACCCAGTACTTC CASNIQSGETQYF
TRBJ2-1 TRBV18 TRBD2 few TGTGCCAGCTCACCGAGGCGGGAGAAGGATGAGCAGTTCTTC CASSPRREKDEQFF
TRBJ1-1 TRBV30 TRBD1 few TGTGCCTGGAGCGATAAAGGACAGGGAGTCACTGAAGCTTTCTTT CAWSDKGQGVTEAFF
TRBJ2-2 TRBV4-1 . few TGCGCCAGCAGCCAACTAGCATTCCCCCCGGGGGAGCTGTTTTTT CASSQLAFPPGELFF
TRBJ2-2 TRBV10-3 . . TGTGCCATCAGCCGAGCCGGGACTAACACCGGGGAGCTGTTTTTT CAISRAGTNTGELFF
TRBJ2-1 TRBV7-2 . few TGTGCCAGCAGCTTAGCGAAGCGTTCGGGCTATAAGTTCTTC CASSLAKRSGYKFF
TRBJ2-7 TRBV11-1 TRBD2 . TGTGCCAGCAGCTTAGCCGAAGGAGGACTAGCGGCCTACGAGCAGTACTTC CASSLAEGGLAAYEQYF
TRBJ2-7 TRBV11-2 . few TGTGCCAGCAGCTTATCCCCGGACAGCTACGAGCAGTACTTC CASSLSPDSYEQYF
TRBJ1-2 TRBV14 . . TGTGCCAGCAGCCAAAACGTCTATGGCTACACCTTC CASSQNVYGYTF
TRBJ1-4 TRBV18 . . TGTGCCAGCTCACCCCGGCCAACCACAGGAGGTGAAAAACTGTTTTTT CASSPRPTTGGEKLFF
TRBJ2-1 TRBV4-2 . . TGTGCCAGCAGCCAAGACTGGGGGTTGAATGAGCAGTTCTTC CASSQDWGLNEQFF
TRBJ2-5 TRBV7-7 . . TGTGCTAGCAGCTTAGTGGCTTCTCAAATCCAAGAGACCCAGTACTTC CASSLVASQIQETQYF
TRBJ2-7 TRBV29-1 . . TGCAGCGTGGGGGGACGGGACGAGCAGTACTTC CSVGGRDEQYF
TRBJ2-7 TRBV18 TRBD2 few TGTGCCAGCTCCCAGGGCCCAGGACTAGCTACTCACGTGGGAAACTACGAGCAGTACTTC CASSQGPGLATHVGNYEQYF
TRBJ1-5 TRBV30 . . TGTGCCTGGAGTTCCGATTCAGGTCCACAGCCCCAGCATTTT CAWSSDSGPQPQHF
TRBJ2-6 TRBV2 . . TGTGCCACTACTCGGGACACTGGGGCCAACGTCCTGACTTTC CATTRDTGANVLTF
TRBJ2-1 TRBV11-3 . few TGTGCCAGCCGGGAGAATGAGCAGTTCTTC CASRENEQFF
TRBJ1-2 TRBV30 TRBD1 few TGTGCCTGGACAGGGGGCATCTATGGCTACACCTTC CAWTGGIYGYTF
TRBJ1-1 TRBV7-9 . . TGTGCCAGCAGCCCTAGGGACCCTAGTTACACTGAAGCTTTCTTT CASSPRDPSYTEAFF
TRBJ2-7 TRBV4-2 . . TGTGCCAGCAGCCAAGAAACTGGCGGAGACGAGCAGTACTTC CASSQETGGDEQYF
TRBJ2-1 TRBV30 . few TGTGCCTGGAGTAGGAACCTTGACAATGAGCAGTTCTTC CAWSRNLDNEQFF
TRBJ2-7 TRBV30 . . TGTGCCTGGGACTGGGACACCCTCTACGAGCAGTACTTC CAWDWDTLYEQYF
TRBJ2-5 TRBV29-1 . few TGCAGCGTTGGGGGGGACCAAGAGACCCAGTACTTC CSVGGDQETQYF
TRBJ1-5 TRBV5-4 . . TGTGCCAGCAGCTTAATGGGGGGTAGCAATCAGCCCCAGCATTTT CASSLMGGSNQPQHF
TRBJ2-1 TRBV28 TRBD1 few TGTGCCAGCAGTGCACCTCCGGGACAGGGGGGGAATGAGCAGTTCTTC CASSAPPGQGGNEQFF
TRBJ1-5 TRBV9 TRBD1 few TGTGCCAGCAGCGGACAGGGGGCAAATCAGCCCCAGCATTTT CASSGQGANQPQHF